The TCR beta chain described here comes from a study of Ad26.COV2.S vaccination and SARS-CoV-2 variants. Looking at the study overall: Ad26.COV2.S was injected intramuscularly once or twice, 56 days apart.

The treatment was: roughly 19 received Ad26.COV2.S at low or high dose, single or two shots; about 5 received placebo; per-sample allocation not given. Sampling took place 63 days after the first vaccine or placebo injection. This vaccine is an Ad26 vector that expresses the Wuhan-strain SARS-CoV-2 spike. This clone appeared a single time. The target antigen is unknown. Trimming removed 3 bases from V and 8 bases from J, with 8 bases in between. Germline lookup yields CDR1 SGHRS and CDR2 YFSETQ. The CDR3 is made up of 11 amino acids. Broader study findings: Greater spike-specific TCR breadth was seen in vaccine recipients than in placebo recipients. Analyses that measured TCR breadth and depth may have underestimated total T cell responses.

Produced via immunoSEQ multiplex PCR; TCRdb's table is partial and in-frame only. The sample comprises about 350,000 clones, around 89% of which are singletons, and roughly 5% rests with the top ten. The V call is TRBV5-1, the J call TRBJ1-1; possibly TRBD1 for D (6 bases). This receptor was obtained from a person aged 18-60 years who received the Ad26.COV2.S COVID-19 vaccine or a placebo. The material sequenced was peripheral blood, taken in a trial of Ad26.COV2.S vaccine versus placebo. The CDR3 sequence is CASSSDREAFF. The CDR3, as DNA: TGCGCCAGCAGCTCCGACAGGGAAGCTTTCTTT.